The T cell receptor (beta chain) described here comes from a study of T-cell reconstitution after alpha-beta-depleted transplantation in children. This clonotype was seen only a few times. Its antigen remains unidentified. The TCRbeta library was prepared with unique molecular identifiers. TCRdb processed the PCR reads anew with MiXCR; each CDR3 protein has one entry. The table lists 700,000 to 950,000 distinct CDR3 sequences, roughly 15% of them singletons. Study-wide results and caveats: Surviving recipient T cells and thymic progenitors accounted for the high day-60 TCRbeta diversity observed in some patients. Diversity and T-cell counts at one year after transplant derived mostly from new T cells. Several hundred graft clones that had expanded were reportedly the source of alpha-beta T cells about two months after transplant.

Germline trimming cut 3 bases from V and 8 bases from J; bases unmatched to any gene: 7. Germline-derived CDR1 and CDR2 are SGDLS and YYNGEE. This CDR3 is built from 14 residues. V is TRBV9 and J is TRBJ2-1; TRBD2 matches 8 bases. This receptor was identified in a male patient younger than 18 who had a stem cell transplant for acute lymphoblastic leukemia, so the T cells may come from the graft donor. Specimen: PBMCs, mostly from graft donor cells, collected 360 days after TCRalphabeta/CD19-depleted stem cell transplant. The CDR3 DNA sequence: TGTGCCAGCAGCGGCCCGGGAGGGTGGTATGAGCAGTTCTTC. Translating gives CASSGPGGWYEQFF.